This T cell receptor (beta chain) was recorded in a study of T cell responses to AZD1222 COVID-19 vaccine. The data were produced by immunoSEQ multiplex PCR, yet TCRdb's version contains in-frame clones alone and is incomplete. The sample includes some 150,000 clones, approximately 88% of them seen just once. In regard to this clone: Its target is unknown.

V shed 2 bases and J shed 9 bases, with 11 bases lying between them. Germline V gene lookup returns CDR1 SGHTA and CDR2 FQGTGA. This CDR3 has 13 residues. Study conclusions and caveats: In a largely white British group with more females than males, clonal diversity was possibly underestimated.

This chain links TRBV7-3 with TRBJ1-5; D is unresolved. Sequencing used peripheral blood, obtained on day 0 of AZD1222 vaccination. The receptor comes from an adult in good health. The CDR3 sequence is CASSLDTTRPQHF. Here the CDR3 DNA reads TGTGCCAGCAGCTTAGACACCACCCGGCCCCAGCATTTT.